The source of this TCR beta chain is a study of blood T cell repertoires in COVID-19. For the study at large: Sources were T cells, B-cell-depleted T cells, or PBMCs; the material itself was cDNA or gDNA.

Membership in each cohort depended on participant-reported clinical history. It was within 2 weeks before study entry that exposed participants met a COVID-19 case. Original handling: From reference gene primer amplification, estimates of nucleated cell counts were derived. The repertoire was sequenced with immunoSEQ multiplex PCR; TCRdb's copy has only in-frame clones and lacks some. For V, J and clone size, that table is used; D and trimming come from the DNA. In the table there are roughly 400,000 clones, about 88% of which are singletons. Sequencing was performed on PBMCs or T cells enriched from blood (not recorded which). The TCR originated in a woman between 18 and 29 years old who had been exposed to COVID-19.

The CDR3 bases are TGTGCCAGCGGGGGGTTCAACAATGAGCAGTTCTTC. Amino acid sequence: CASGGFNNEQFF. The V call is TRBV2, the J call TRBJ2-1; the D gene is possibly TRBD2 (6 bases). The V gene's germline CDR1 is SNHLY and CDR2 FYNNEI. The CDR3 is made up of 12 amino acids. V was shortened by 8 bases and J by 5 bases, with 10 bases between the two germline ends.